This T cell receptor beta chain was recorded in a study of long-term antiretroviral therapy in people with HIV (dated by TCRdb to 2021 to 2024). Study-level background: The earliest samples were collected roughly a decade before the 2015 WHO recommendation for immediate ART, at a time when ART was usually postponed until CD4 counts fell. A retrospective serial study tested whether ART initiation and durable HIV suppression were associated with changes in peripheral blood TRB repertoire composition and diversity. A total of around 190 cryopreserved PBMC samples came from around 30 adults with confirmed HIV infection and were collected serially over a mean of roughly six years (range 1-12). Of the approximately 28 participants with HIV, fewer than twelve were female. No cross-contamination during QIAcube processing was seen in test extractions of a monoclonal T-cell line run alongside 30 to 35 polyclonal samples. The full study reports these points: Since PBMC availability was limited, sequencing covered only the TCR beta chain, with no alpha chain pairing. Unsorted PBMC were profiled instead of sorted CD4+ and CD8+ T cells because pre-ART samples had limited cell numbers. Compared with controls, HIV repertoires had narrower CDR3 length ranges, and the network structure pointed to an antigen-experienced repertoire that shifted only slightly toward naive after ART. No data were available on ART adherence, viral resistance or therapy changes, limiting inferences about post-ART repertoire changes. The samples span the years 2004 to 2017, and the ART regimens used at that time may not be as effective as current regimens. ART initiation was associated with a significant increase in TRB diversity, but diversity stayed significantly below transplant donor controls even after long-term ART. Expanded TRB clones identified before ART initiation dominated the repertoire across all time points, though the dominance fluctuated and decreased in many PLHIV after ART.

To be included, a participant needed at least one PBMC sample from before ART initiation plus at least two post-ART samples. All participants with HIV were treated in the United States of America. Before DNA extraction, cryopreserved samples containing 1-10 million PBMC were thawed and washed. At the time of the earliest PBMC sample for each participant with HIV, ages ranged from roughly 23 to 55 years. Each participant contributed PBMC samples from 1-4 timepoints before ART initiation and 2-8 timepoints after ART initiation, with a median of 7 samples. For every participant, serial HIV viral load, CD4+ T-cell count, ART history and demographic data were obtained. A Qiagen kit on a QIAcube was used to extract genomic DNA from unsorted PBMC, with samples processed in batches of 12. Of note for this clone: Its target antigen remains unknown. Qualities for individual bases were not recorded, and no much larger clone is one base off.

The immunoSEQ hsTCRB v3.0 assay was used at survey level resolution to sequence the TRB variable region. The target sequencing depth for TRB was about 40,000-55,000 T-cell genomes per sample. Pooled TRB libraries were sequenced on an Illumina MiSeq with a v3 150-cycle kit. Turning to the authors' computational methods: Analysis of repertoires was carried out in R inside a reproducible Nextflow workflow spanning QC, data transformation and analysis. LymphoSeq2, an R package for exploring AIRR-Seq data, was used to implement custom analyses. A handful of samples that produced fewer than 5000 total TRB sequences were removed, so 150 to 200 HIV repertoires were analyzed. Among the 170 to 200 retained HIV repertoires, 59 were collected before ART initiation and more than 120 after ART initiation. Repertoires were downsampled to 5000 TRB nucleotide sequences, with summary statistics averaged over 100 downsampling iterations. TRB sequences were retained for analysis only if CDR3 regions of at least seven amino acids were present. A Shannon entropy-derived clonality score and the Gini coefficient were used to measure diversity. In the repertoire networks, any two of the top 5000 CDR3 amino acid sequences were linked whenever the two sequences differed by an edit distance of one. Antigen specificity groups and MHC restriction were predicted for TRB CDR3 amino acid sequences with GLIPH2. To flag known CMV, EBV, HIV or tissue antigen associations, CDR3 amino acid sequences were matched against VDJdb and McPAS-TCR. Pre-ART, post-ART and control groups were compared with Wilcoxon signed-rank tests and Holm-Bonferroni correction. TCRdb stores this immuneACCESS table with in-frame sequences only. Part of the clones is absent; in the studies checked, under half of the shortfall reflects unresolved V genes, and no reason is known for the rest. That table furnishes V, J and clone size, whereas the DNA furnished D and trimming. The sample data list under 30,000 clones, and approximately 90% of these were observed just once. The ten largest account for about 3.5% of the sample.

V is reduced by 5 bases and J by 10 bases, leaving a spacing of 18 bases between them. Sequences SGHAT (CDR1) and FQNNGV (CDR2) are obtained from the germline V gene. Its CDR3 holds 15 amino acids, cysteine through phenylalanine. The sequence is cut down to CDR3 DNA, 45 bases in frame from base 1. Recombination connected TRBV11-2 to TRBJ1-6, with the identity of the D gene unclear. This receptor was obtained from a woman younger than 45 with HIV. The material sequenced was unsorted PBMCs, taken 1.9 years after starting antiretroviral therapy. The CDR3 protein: CASSALTGSGSPLHF. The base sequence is TGTGCCAGCAGCGCCCTCACCGGGAGTGGGTCACCCCTCCACTTT.